These 17 T cell receptor beta chains share one sample of origin, sequenced in a study of regulatory T cells in long-lasting Graves disease. Construction of TCR beta libraries relied on iRepertoire HTBI primers and on Arm-PCR targeting CDR3 regions. In TCRdb, the multiplex PCR reads were re-called with MiXCR into one record per CDR3 protein. Of roughly 560,000 distinct CDR3 sequences detected, around 11% appear once; the ten largest clones hold more than 8%. Time point reported: newly diagnosed GD, antithyroid drugs for less than 3 months. PBMC-derived RNA was used for the TCR library. Another study also made use of these data, one on T cells in Graves' hyperthyroidism and ophthalmopathy.

The input for sequencing was peripheral blood mononuclear cells (PBMCs), taken at new diagnosis, from a patient treated with antithyroid drugs. The origin of the receptors is a young woman with Graves disease.

This clonotype was recorded many times. The chain recombines TRBV2 with TRBJ2-3; 7 nucleotides agree with TRBD1. CDR1 and CDR2 (germline): SNHLY, FYNNEI. The CDR3 covers 15 residues. J gave up 0 bases and V 5 bases, and 5 bases lay outside the gene matches. The CDR3 coding sequence is TGTGCCAGCAGTCCCCGGGACAGAAGCACAGATACGCAGTATTTT. This encodes CASSPRDRSTDTQYF.

This clonotype was counted many times. V gene TRBV2 combines with J gene TRBJ1-2; 8 positions agree with TRBD1. The CDR3 totals 13 residues. V trimming: 5 bases; J trimming: 6 bases; junction bases outside the gene matches: 5. The germline V gene encodes CDR1 SNHLY and CDR2 FYNNEI. CDR3 coding DNA: TGTGCCAGCAGTAAGACAGGGGCGGATGGCTACACCTTC. Its protein product is CASSKTGADGYTF. Using reference TRBV2 and TRBJ1-2 for the parts outside the CDR3, the full variable domain is EPEVTQTPSHQVTQMGQEVILRCVPISNHLYFYWYRQILGQKVEFLVSFYNNEISEKSEIFDDQFSVERPDGSNFTLKIRSTKLEDSAMYFCASSKTGADGYTFGSGTRLTVV.

V usage is TRBV19 and J usage is TRBJ2-1; 13 bases fit TRBD2. The CDR3 totals 15 residues. Germline trimming cut 5 bases from V and 7 bases from J; bases unmatched to any gene: 5. Germline CDR1 reads LNHDA; CDR2 reads SQIVND (reference sequence). The CDR3 DNA reads TGTGCCAGTAGTGCTACTAGCGGGAGGGCTAATGAGCAGTTCTTC. Translation gives CASSATSGRANEQFF.

This clonotype has only a few counts. The chain has TRBV20-1 and TRBJ2-7, with D unclear. V lost 5 bases and J lost 6, with 11 bases in between. The V gene's germline CDR1 is DFQATT and CDR2 SNEGSKA (reference sequence). This CDR3 contains 11 residues. CDR3 sequence (DNA): TGCAGTGCTCCCGGATATGGCGAGCAGTACTTC. As protein: CSAPGYGEQYF.

To note about this clonotype: This could be a read error, since a much larger clone is one nucleotide away. Given the absence of the conserved phenylalanine or tryptophan at the CDR3 end, a read error is likely. The CDR3 region has the DNA TGCAGTGCTAGGAAGAGCTCCTACGAGCAGTACCTC. This translates into CSARKSSYEQYL. This chain links TRBV20-1 with TRBJ2-7; D ambiguous. Germline CDR1 DFQATT, CDR2 SNEGSKA (reference sequence). The ends were cut back, 3 bases at V and 0 bases at J, with 6 bases in the middle. This CDR3 contains 12 residues.

There are many counts of this clonotype. This chain uses TRBV2 with TRBJ1-6, with unresolved D. V lost 7 bases to trimming and J lost 3 bases, with 13 bases between them. The CDR3 extends over 15 amino acids. Germline V gene data show CDR1 as SNHLY and CDR2 as FYNNEI. The CDR3 is CASNPGPVYNSPLHF. The CDR3 DNA reads as TGTGCCAGCAACCCAGGCCCAGTCTATAATTCACCCCTCCACTTT.

There are a few counts of this clonotype. V gene TRBV4-1 combines with J gene TRBJ2-4; D may be TRBD1 (5 bases). The germline V and J ends were trimmed by 1 base and 2 bases, with 21 bases remaining between them. The germline V gene has CDR1 MGHRA and CDR2 YSYEKL. The CDR3 covers 19 residues. CDR3 bases: TGCGCCAGCAGCCAAGCGAGATCAGGGCCAACCGCGACCAAAAACATTCAGTACTTC. It translates to CASSQARSGPTATKNIQYF.

The chain recombines TRBV2 with TRBJ2-2, with 10 bases fitting TRBD1. This CDR3 has 14 residues. The trim removed 7 bases at V and 4 bases at J, leaving 3 bases unmatched. Per germline, CDR1 SNHLY and CDR2 FYNNEI. The CDR3 reads CASKRTGGTGELFF. As DNA, the CDR3 is TGTGCCAGCAAGAGGACAGGGGGCACCGGGGAGCTGTTTTTT.

The rearrangement joins TRBV5-6 to TRBJ2-7; TRBD1 matches 9 bases. Trimming removed 5 bases from V and 3 bases from J; junction bases left unmatched: 9. CDR3 size: 15 residues. Germline-derived CDR1 and CDR2 are SGHDT and YYEEEE. The CDR3: CASSPPGQGDYEQYF. The CDR3 bases are TGTGCCAGCAGTCCGCCGGGACAGGGAGACTACGAGCAGTACTTC.

This clonotype was seen repeatedly, ten times or more. The rearrangement uses TRBV10-3 and TRBJ1-1; D is possibly TRBD1 (5 bases). The germline CDR1 and CDR2 sequences are ENHRY and SYGVKD. This CDR3 is 22 amino acids long. Trimming removed 0 bases from V and 0 bases from J, with 29 bases in between. The DNA for the CDR3 is TGTGCCATCAGTGAGTCCGACGGGAACAGGCGATGGGGACCCGGGATGAACACTGAAGCTTTCTTT. As protein: CAISESDGNRRWGPGMNTEAFF.

The chain combines TRBV20-1 with TRBJ1-5, with D unclear. The germline gives CDR1 DFQATT, CDR2 SNEGSKA (reference sequence). The CDR3 is 15 residues long. V lost 2 bases and J 2 bases, leaving 13 bases between the germline ends. CDR3 DNA: TGCAGTGCTAGACTGGTGGCACGGGGCAATCAGCCCCAGCATTTT. Its translation is CSARLVARGNQPQHF.

Many counts were recorded for this clonotype. The CDR3 nucleotides are TGTGCCAGCAGCCAAGTTCCCACCCTAGCGGGAGTGTCGTACGAGCAGTACTTC. Translation: CASSQVPTLAGVSYEQYF. The chain couples TRBV3-1 to TRBJ2-7; 10 bases agree with TRBD2. Germline CDR1 and CDR2: LGHDT and YNNKEL (reference sequence). V shed 1 base, J shed 4 bases, and the junction held 13 bases outside the gene matches. There are 18 residues in the CDR3.

This clonotype was seen ten or more times. This chain links TRBV9 with TRBJ2-2, with D perhaps assigned TRBD1 or TRBD2 (5 bases each). CDR3 length equals 13 residues. Germline V CDR1 and CDR2: SGDLS, YYNGEE. Trimming shortened V by 0 bases and J by 6 bases, and 6 bases separated the two germline ends. The CDR3 region is CASSVGGPGELFF. The CDR3 nucleotides are TGTGCCAGCAGCGTAGGGGGACCCGGGGAGCTGTTTTTT.

This clonotype showed up many times. One junction end disagrees with the germline gene, perhaps due to a read error. The chain links TRBV27 to TRBJ1-4; possible D gene TRBD1, 5 bases. The length of the CDR3 is 15 residues. Per the germline V gene, CDR1 is MNHEY and CDR2 is SMNVEV (reference sequence). CDR3 in amino acids: CASSLIDSRNGKLFF. The CDR3 region has the DNA TGTGCCAGCAGTTTAATCGACAGCAGGAATGGAAAACTGTTTTTT.

This clonotype came up a few times. One base away lies a much larger clone, so this may be a sequencing read error. This chain uses TRBV7-8 with TRBJ2-5, with D perhaps TRBD2 (6 bases). Germline CDR1 is SGHVS and CDR2 is FQNEAQ. V shed 3 bases and J shed 9 bases, with 11 bases lying between them. The CDR3 totals 12 residues. The DNA for the CDR3 is TGTGCCAGCAGCTTCTCCGGGAGAGCCCAGTACTTC. It translates to CASSFSGRAQYF. Full variable domain (outside the CDR3, taken from reference TRBV7-8 and TRBJ2-5): GAGVSQSPRYKVAKRGQDVALRCDPISGHVSLFWYQQALGQGPEFLTYFQNEAQLDKSGLPSDRFFAERPEGSVSTLKIQRTQQEDSAVYLCASSFSGRAQYFGPGTRLLVL.

This clonotype was observed a handful of times. The V and J genes are TRBV7-9 and TRBJ1-3; D unresolved. Trimming removed 6 bases from V and 0 bases from J, with 12 bases in between. Germline values: CDR1 SEHNR, CDR2 FQNEAQ (reference sequence). This CDR3 spans 15 amino acids. CDR3 region: CASSETVASGNTIYF. CDR3 sequence (DNA): TGTGCCAGCAGTGAAACAGTAGCCTCTGGAAACACCATATATTTT.

This clonotype has a count of ten or more. V gene TRBV19 combines with J gene TRBJ2-7, with 7 bases that match TRBD2. The CDR3 runs 15 residues. CDR1 is LNHDA, CDR2 SQIVND, per germline (reference sequence). The junction had 8 bases not matched to a gene; V was cut back by 3 bases and J by 3 bases. CDR3 nucleotide sequence: TGTGCCAGTAGTATTTGGGGGGGTAGTGACTACGAGCAGTACTTC. It yields the protein CASSIWGGSDYEQYF.